Listed here are 28 T cell receptor beta chains from one sample, sequenced in a study of blood T cell repertoires in COVID-19. Profiled with immunoSEQ multiplex PCR; TCRdb holds only in-frame clones, not every one. The sample holds 250,000 to 300,000 clones, around 90% seen once. What was sequenced was PBMCs or T cells enriched from blood (not recorded which). The receptors originated from a woman in her 30s who had recovered from COVID-19.

The chain employs TRBV7-3 and TRBJ2-3; TRBD2 agrees at 9 bases. Germline assignment: CDR1 SGHTA and CDR2 FQGTGA. The CDR3 runs to 15 residues. V dropped 3 bases and J dropped 4; count of bases not matched to a gene: 5. In nucleotides, the CDR3 is TGTGCCAGCAGCTTGGGCGGGAGGGCCGCAGATACGCAGTATTTT. Residues: CASSLGGRAADTQYF.

This chain links TRBV11-1 with TRBJ2-7; 7 bases map to TRBD1. The CDR3 spans 15 residues. Germline CDR1 is SGHAT and CDR2 is FQDESV (reference sequence). J lost 5 bases, V lost 3 bases, and 10 bases had no gene match. In DNA, the CDR3 is TGTGCCAGCAGCTTTCCGACGGACAGGATGCACGAGCAGTACTTC. Its translation: CASSFPTDRMHEQYF.

This clone was recorded once. The V and J genes are TRBV6-5 and TRBJ2-3, with a possible D match to TRBD1 (5 bases). V was shortened by 6 bases and J by 6 bases, with 13 bases between the two germline ends. CDR3 length: 13 amino acids. Looked up from germline, CDR1 is MNHEY and CDR2 is SVGAGI. In DNA, the CDR3 is TGTGCCAGCAGGGCAGGGATCCCGGATACGCAGTATTTT. Protein sequence: CASRAGIPDTQYF.

A single count supports this clone. The chain carries TRBV28 and TRBJ2-1; 8 bases line up with TRBD2. The CDR3 contains 17 residues. The germline V gene has CDR1 MDHEN and CDR2 SYDVKM. Losses at the gene ends were 7 bases for V and 6 bases for J; bases not matched to a gene: 17. The CDR3 DNA sequence: TGTGCCAGCACTTCCCCCTTGCTGGCGGGGGGTATCAATGAGCAGTTCTTC. Its protein is CASTSPLLAGGINEQFF.

The chain recombines TRBV7-3 with TRBJ2-5, with TRBD2 identical over 7 bases. This CDR3 has 16 residues. Germline loops: CDR1 SGHTA, CDR2 FQGTGA. The V gene end was trimmed by 1 base and the J gene end by 5 bases; junction bases not matched to a gene: 10. DNA of the CDR3: TGTGCCAGCAGCTTAAGTGGGGGACTACCCATTGAGACCCAGTACTTC. This sequence encodes CASSLSGGLPIETQYF.

This clone showed up just once. The chain links TRBV29-1 to TRBJ2-1; D is perhaps TRBD1 (6 bases). This CDR3 has 12 residues. V was clipped by 4 bases and J by 6 bases, with 10 bases between them. In germline, CDR1 is SQVTM, CDR2 ANQGSEA. DNA of the CDR3: TGCAGCGTTGTATTACAGGGCAATGAGCAGTTCTTC. Protein product: CSVVLQGNEQFF.

This sequence joins TRBV30 and TRBJ1-6, with TRBD1 identical over 8 bases. The CDR3 is made up of 13 amino acids. Per the germline V gene, CDR1 is GTSNPN and CDR2 is SVGIG (reference sequence). V dropped 6 bases and J dropped 8; count of bases not matched to a gene: 6. In DNA, the CDR3 is TGTGCCTGCCAACAGGGGGGAGATTCACCCCTCCACTTT. It encodes CACQQGGDSPLHF.

This chain uses TRBV5-1 with TRBJ2-2, with D tentatively TRBD2 (6 bases). V lost 7 bases and J lost 4, with 20 bases in between. This CDR3 comprises 16 residues. CDR1 and CDR2 (germline): SGHRS, YFSETQ. In DNA form, the CDR3 reads TGCGCCAGCGACCCCAGCGGGCCCCGGGGCACCGGGGAGCTGTTTTTT. As protein: CASDPSGPRGTGELFF.

The gene calls are TRBV2 and TRBJ1-1; D is ambiguous. From germline, CDR1 is SNHLY and CDR2 FYNNEI. V was pared by 3 bases and J by 5 bases, with 4 bases between. The length of the CDR3 is 11 residues. CDR3 sequence reads: CASSERTEAFF. CDR3 nucleotides: TGTGCCAGCAGTGAGAGGACTGAAGCTTTCTTT.

V is TRBV10-3 and J is TRBJ1-1, with D possibly matching TRBD1 (5 bases). The CDR3 length is 14 residues. CDR1 is ENHRY, CDR2 SYGVKD, per germline. Deletions cut 10 bases from V and 0 bases from J, with 15 bases between. The CDR3 DNA follows: TGTGCCACCAGACGAACAGGAATGAACACTGAAGCTTTCTTT. This sequence encodes CATRRTGMNTEAFF.

This clone has a single count. CDR3 bases: TGCGCCAGCAGCTTTGGACTAGCGGGTTTCTACAATGAGCAGTTCTTC. Residues: CASSFGLAGFYNEQFF. This chain joins TRBV5-1 and TRBJ2-1, with 11 bases lining up with TRBD2. Trimming cost V 2 bases and J 3 bases; bases outside gene matches: 4. Germline-derived CDR1 and CDR2 are SGHRS and YFSETQ. This CDR3 contains 16 residues.

The CDR3 sequence: CASSLLQATSGYTF. The DNA for the CDR3 is TGCGCCAGCAGCTTGTTACAGGCAACCTCTGGCTACACCTTC. The chain carries TRBV5-1 and TRBJ1-2; TRBD1 might be the D (5 bases). The CDR3 totals 14 residues. Trimming removed 1 base at V and 7 bases at J, with 14 bases between. Germline V gene sequence: CDR1 SGHRS, CDR2 YFSETQ.

The genes are TRBV30 and TRBJ1-2; D not certain. In germline, CDR1 is GTSNPN, CDR2 SVGIG (reference sequence). The CDR3 spans 12 residues. Trimming removed 3 bases from V and 4 bases from J, with 9 bases in between. The CDR3 reads CAWRERFYGYTF. CDR3 coding DNA: TGTGCCTGGAGGGAGAGATTCTATGGCTACACCTTC.

The chain joins TRBV7-8 to TRBJ1-6; 7 bases fit TRBD1. The CDR3 has 16 residues. The trim removed 4 bases at V and 10 bases at J, leaving 13 bases unmatched. The germline CDR1 and CDR2 sequences are SGHVS and FQNEAQ. For the CDR3, the DNA is TGTGCCAGCAGCTCCGACAGGGTCATGGTTTTCTCACCCCTCCACTTT. Amino acid sequence: CASSSDRVMVFSPLHF.

This clone was detected once. This chain connects TRBV7-2 to TRBJ2-2; D gene ambiguous. V was shortened by 5 bases and J by 8 bases, with 9 bases between the two germline ends. This CDR3 is built from 12 residues. CDR1 and CDR2 from the germline V gene are SGHTA and FQGNSA. The CDR3 here is CASSPPSGELFF. The CDR3 DNA reads as TGTGCCAGCAGCCCCCCGTCTGGGGAGCTGTTTTTT.

The chain combines TRBV30 with TRBJ2-7; D is unclear. The CDR3 has 11 residues. The V gene lost 6 bases and the J gene lost 0 bases, with 6 bases spanning the gap. Germline V gene data show CDR1 as GTSNPN and CDR2 as SVGIG (reference sequence). The CDR3 protein is CACTSSYEQYF. In nucleotides, the CDR3 is TGTGCCTGTACAAGCTCCTACGAGCAGTACTTC.

The chain uses TRBV6-5 and TRBJ1-5, with D unclear. The germline V gene encodes CDR1 MNHEY and CDR2 SVGAGI. This CDR3 is 13 amino acids long. The V gene lost 6 bases and the J gene lost 5 bases, with 11 bases spanning the gap. CDR3 amino acids: CASSTHPDQPQHF. DNA of the CDR3: TGTGCCAGCAGCACACATCCAGATCAGCCCCAGCATTTT.

The chain links TRBV27 to TRBJ1-6; D unclear. CDR1 is MNHEY, CDR2 SMNVEV, per germline (reference sequence). The CDR3 runs to 14 residues. The V end was cut by 5 bases, the J end by 9 bases, with 14 bases between. The CDR3 bases are TGTGCCAGCAGTCCTTCATACTCGGGTTCACCCCTCCACTTT. It is translated as CASSPSYSGSPLHF.

The chain's CDR3 is CASSVAQETQYF. The CDR3 nucleotides are TGTGCCAGCAGCGTAGCTCAAGAGACCCAGTACTTC. V usage is TRBV2 and J usage is TRBJ2-5, with no clear D. Germline CDR1 and CDR2: SNHLY and FYNNEI. The CDR3 has 12 amino acids. V lost 6 bases and J 2 bases, leaving 7 bases between the germline ends. Full variable domain (outside the CDR3, taken from reference TRBV2 and TRBJ2-5): EPEVTQTPSHQVTQMGQEVILRCVPISNHLYFYWYRQILGQKVEFLVSFYNNEISEKSEIFDDQFSVERPDGSNFTLKIRSTKLEDSAMYFCASSVAQETQYFGPGTRLLVL.

Here the CDR3 DNA reads TGTGCCAGCAGCATATCAAGACTCACAGATACGCAGTATTTT. It codes for CASSISRLTDTQYF. The J gene is TRBJ2-3, the V gene TRBV5-4; D is undetermined. The V gene's germline CDR1 is SGHNT and CDR2 YYREEE (reference sequence). Trimming took 4 bases from V and 2 from J, leaving 11 bases between them. The CDR3 runs 14 residues.

This chain joins TRBV7-8 and TRBJ2-5; TRBD2 aligns across 8 bases. Per germline, CDR1 SGHVS and CDR2 FQNEAQ. The length of the CDR3 is 18 residues. After removal of 1 base from V and 5 bases from J, the junction contained 15 bases not matched to a gene. CDR3 in amino acids: CASSLVILAGTSGETQYF. CDR3 sequence (DNA): TGTGCCAGCAGCTTAGTAATTCTAGCGGGCACGTCCGGGGAGACCCAGTACTTC.

This chain uses TRBV11-2 with TRBJ2-7, with D perhaps matching TRBD2 (5 bases). The CDR3 is 12 residues long. Germline lookup yields CDR1 SGHAT and CDR2 FQNNGV. Between the trimmed V and J ends, which lost 4 bases and 4 bases, there was a span of 8 bases. The CDR3 DNA sequence: TGTGCCAGCAGCTACGGGGAGTACGAGCAGTACTTC. Encoded protein: CASSYGEYEQYF.

In this sample, this clone turned up once. V is TRBV7-8 and J is TRBJ1-2; perhaps TRBD1 as D (5 bases). Germline CDR1 is SGHVS and CDR2 is FQNEAQ. The CDR3 is 14 amino acids. Trimming cost V 1 base and J 5 bases, with 11 bases left between them. In DNA, the CDR3 is TGTGCCAGCAGCTTAGGCCCAGGGTGGTATGGCTACACCTTC. Protein product: CASSLGPGWYGYTF.

A remark on this clone: The junction departs from the called germline gene at one end, perhaps through a read error. V and J are TRBV29-1 and TRBJ1-1; weak D call: TRBD1 (6 bases). In germline, CDR1 is SQVTM, CDR2 ANQGSEA. This CDR3 is built from 13 residues. As DNA, the CDR3 is TGCAGCGTCGAAGGGGGGGTGGCCACTGAAGCTTTCTTT. Its translation: CSVEGGVATEAFF.

V and J are TRBV5-1 and TRBJ1-5; D not certain. The V and J ends lost 4 bases and 0 bases respectively, with 17 bases between them. The CDR3 runs 17 residues. The germline V gene has CDR1 SGHRS and CDR2 YFSETQ. The CDR3, as DNA: TGCGCCAGCAGCAGATCCGGAGGAAACAGTAGCAATCAGCCCCAGCATTTT. Encoded protein: CASSRSGGNSSNQPQHF.

This sequence joins TRBV7-2 and TRBJ1-3, with 8 bases identical to TRBD1. The CDR3 runs to 14 residues. V was pared by 8 bases and J by 2 bases, with 5 bases of the junction left unmatched. Germline-derived CDR1 and CDR2 are SGHTA and FQGNSA. The CDR3, as DNA: TGTGCCAGCGGCCGGGACAGGACTGGAAACACCATATATTTT. Translation: CASGRDRTGNTIYF.

This clone was observed a single time. This chain uses TRBV4-1 with TRBJ1-6, with D possibly matching TRBD1 (5 bases). The CDR3 spans 15 residues. Trimming shortened V by 0 bases and J by 10 bases, and 13 bases separated the two germline ends. Germline V gene lookup returns CDR1 MGHRA and CDR2 YSYEKL. The CDR3 loop is CASSQDGKRDSPLHF. The DNA for the CDR3 is TGCGCCAGCAGCCAAGATGGCAAGCGGGACTCACCCCTCCACTTT.

The rearrangement joins TRBV20-1 to TRBJ1-6; D gene uncertain. V was clipped by 3 bases and J by 10 bases, with 16 bases between them. Germline CDR1 and CDR2: DFQATT and SNEGSKA (reference sequence). This CDR3 has 14 residues. CDR3 DNA: TGCAGTGCTAGTTCAGGAGGCGGCGGATCACCCCTCCACTTT. Amino acids: CSASSGGGGSPLHF.